Shown below are 27 T cell receptor beta chains from a single sample sequenced in a study of cytomegalovirus exposure and HLA in healthy donors. PCR was performed using 60 Vbeta and 13 Jbeta primers. Sequenced by immunoSEQ multiplex PCR; TCRdb stores in-frame clones only, minus some. The data show 150,000 to 200,000 clones, with roughly 80% seen just once and less than 5% held by the top ten. What was sequenced was PBMCs. These receptors were collected from a man aged 50-60 years in good health and CMV-seropositive.

This chain connects TRBV5-4 to TRBJ2-2, with 10 nucleotides matching TRBD1. Germline trimming cut 4 bases from V and 5 bases from J; bases unmatched to any gene: 5. CDR3 length: 15 amino acids. Germline assignment: CDR1 SGHNT and CDR2 YYREEE (reference sequence). CDR3 bases: TGTGCCAGCAGCCCCAGACAGGGGGCAACCGGGGAGCTGTTTTTT. This codes for CASSPRQGATGELFF.

As DNA, the CDR3 is TGTGCCAGCAGCGTCACGGGGTCAGGCACAGATACGCAGTATTTT. Residues: CASSVTGSGTDTQYF. The chain couples TRBV9 to TRBJ2-3; a weak D match, TRBD2 (5 bases). Germline CDR1 and CDR2: SGDLS and YYNGEE. The ends were cut back, 2 bases at V and 1 base at J, with 11 bases in the middle. The CDR3 consists of 15 residues.

A few counts support this clone. V gene TRBV18 combines with J gene TRBJ2-7; D uncertain. The V gene's germline CDR1 is KGHSH and CDR2 LQKENI. The CDR3 has 14 residues. Trimming took off 0 bases at V and 2 bases at J, with 8 bases between the two ends. The CDR3 region has the DNA TGTGCCAGCTCACCACCGTCAGTTCCCTACGAGCAGTACTTC. This translates into CASSPPSVPYEQYF.

Note on this clone: A junction end diverges from the germline sequence, so it may reflect a read error. The CDR3 bases are TGTGCTAGCAGCTTGAACGAGGTAGACACCATATATTTT. Its translation: CASSLNEVDTIYF. The chain links TRBV7-7 to TRBJ1-3; D remains unclear. Germline V gene sequence: CDR1 SSHAT, CDR2 FNYEAQ (reference sequence). The CDR3 is made up of 13 amino acids.

This rearrangement joins TRBV25-1 to TRBJ2-1; TRBD1 might be the D (6 bases). This CDR3 contains 11 residues. Germline-derived CDR1 and CDR2 are MGHDK and SYGVNS. Between the trimmed V and J ends, which lost 1 base and 12 bases, there was a span of 7 bases. The DNA of the CDR3 is TGTGCCAGCAGTGAATTACAGGGGCAGTTCTTC. As protein: CASSELQGQFF.

This sequence joins TRBV30 and TRBJ1-5, with D hard to call. CDR1 and CDR2 from the germline V gene are GTSNPN and SVGIG (reference sequence). V was clipped by 4 bases and J by 6 bases, with 10 bases between them. The CDR3 is 12 amino acids. CDR3 in amino acids: CAWTVGGQPQHF. For the CDR3, the DNA is TGTGCCTGGACAGTGGGAGGTCAGCCCCAGCATTTT. The full variable domain, in which reference TRBV30 and TRBJ1-5 provide the parts outside the CDR3, is SQTIHQWPATLVQPVGSPLSLECTVEGTSNPNLYWYRQAAGRGLQLLFYSVGIGQISSEVPQNLSASRPQDRQFILSSKKLLLSDSGFYLCAWTVGGQPQHFGDGTRLSIL.

This chain joins TRBV25-1 and TRBJ2-1; no reliable D call. The V gene lost 4 bases and the J gene lost 7 bases, with 5 bases spanning the gap. CDR1 is MGHDK and CDR2 is SYGVNS in the germline V gene. The CDR3 sequence is 11 residues long. CDR3 bases: TGTGCCAGCAGTGTCCGTAATGAGCAGTTCTTC. It specifies CASSVRNEQFF.

The chain has TRBV9 and TRBJ2-2; D possibly corresponds to TRBD2 (5 bases). Germline lookup yields CDR1 SGDLS and CDR2 YYNGEE. The CDR3 sequence is 13 residues long. Trimming removed 9 bases from V and 0 bases from J, with 9 bases in between. CDR3 residues: CATAGPNTGELFF. CDR3 nucleotides: TGTGCCACCGCGGGTCCGAACACCGGGGAGCTGTTTTTT.

V and J are TRBV7-8 and TRBJ2-1, with 16 positions matching TRBD2. This CDR3 is built from 18 residues. Germline CDR1 is SGHVS and CDR2 is FQNEAQ. The V gene end was trimmed by 5 bases and the J gene end by 0 bases; junction bases not matched to a gene: 4. CDR3 sequence reads: CASSPGTSGRASYNEQFF. In DNA form, the CDR3 reads TGTGCCAGCAGCCCGGGGACTAGCGGGAGGGCCTCCTACAATGAGCAGTTCTTC. Variable domain in full (rest from reference TRBV7-8 and TRBJ2-1): GAGVSQSPRYKVAKRGQDVALRCDPISGHVSLFWYQQALGQGPEFLTYFQNEAQLDKSGLPSDRFFAERPEGSVSTLKIQRTQQEDSAVYLCASSPGTSGRASYNEQFFGPGTRLTVL.

The chain links TRBV6-5 to TRBJ1-2; D remains ambiguous. Between the trimmed V and J ends, which lost 2 bases and 2 bases, there was a span of 6 bases. The CDR3 is 13 amino acids. The germline V gene has CDR1 MNHEY and CDR2 SVGAGI. The DNA of the CDR3 is TGTGCCAGCAGTTACGACGGGAACTATGGCTACACCTTC. Amino acids: CASSYDGNYGYTF.

The rearrangement joins TRBV19 to TRBJ1-5, with D possibly TRBD1 on 5 matching bases. Germline lookup yields CDR1 LNHDA and CDR2 SQIVND (reference sequence). V dropped 4 bases and J dropped 3 bases, with 13 bases sitting between them. The CDR3 sequence is 15 residues long. CDR3 sequence reads: CASSTPWGDNQPQHF. The CDR3 DNA is TGTGCCAGTAGTACCCCCTGGGGGGACAATCAGCCCCAGCATTTT.

The sample holds a few counts of this clone. The V call is TRBV7-9, the J call TRBJ1-5, with unresolved D. The germline V gene encodes CDR1 SEHNR and CDR2 FQNEAQ (reference sequence). This CDR3 region has 11 residues. V was clipped by 3 bases and J by 9 bases, with 6 bases between them. In nucleotides, the CDR3 is TGTGCCAGCAGCTTCGCGGGGCCCCAGCATTTT. It codes for CASSFAGPQHF.

V gene TRBV6-6 combines with J gene TRBJ2-1, with 8 bases identical to TRBD2. CDR1 and CDR2 (germline): MNHNY, SVGAGI (reference sequence). CDR3 length: 13 amino acids. The V segment lost 9 bases and the J segment 8 bases; nucleotides outside the gene matches: 9. CDR3 loop: CASRTSGDDEQFF. Here the CDR3 DNA reads TGTGCCAGTCGTACTAGCGGAGACGATGAGCAGTTCTTC.

The chain uses TRBV28 and TRBJ2-1; D unresolved. The V and J ends lost 3 bases and 6 bases respectively, with 6 bases between them. The V gene's germline CDR1 is MDHEN and CDR2 SYDVKM. The length of the CDR3 is 12 residues. The CDR3 DNA follows: TGTGCCAGCAGTTTGGCCCTCAATGAGCAGTTCTTC. It encodes CASSLALNEQFF.

The rearrangement uses TRBV10-1 and TRBJ1-1; 7 bases align to TRBD1. The CDR3 contains 15 residues. J lost 4 bases, V lost 4 bases, and 9 bases had no gene match. In germline, CDR1 is WNHNN, CDR2 SYGVQD (reference sequence). CDR3 in DNA: TGCGCCAGCAGTGCGACAGGGATGCTGAGCACTGAAGCTTTCTTT. This sequence encodes CASSATGMLSTEAFF.

The chain joins TRBV10-3 to TRBJ2-7, with TRBD1 matching over 10 bases. This CDR3 contains 13 residues. Germline CDR1 and CDR2: ENHRY and SYGVKD. The J segment lost 6 bases and the V segment lost 11 bases, leaving 10 bases of the junction unmatched. Here the CDR3 reads CASTGTGAAEQYF. CDR3 nucleotides: TGTGCCTCTACCGGGACAGGGGCGGCCGAGCAGTACTTC.

V usage is TRBV10-2 and J usage is TRBJ1-1; D remains unclear. CDR1 and CDR2 from the germline V gene are WSHSY and SAAADI. The V and J ends lost 1 base and 6 bases respectively, with 15 bases between them. The CDR3 totals 15 residues. Here the CDR3 reads CASSELVSGGSEAFF. Here the CDR3 DNA reads TGCGCCAGCAGTGAGTTGGTTAGTGGAGGGTCTGAAGCTTTCTTT.

This clone was picked up one time. This chain connects TRBV27 to TRBJ2-2; the match to TRBD2 covers 11 bases. CDR1 and CDR2 from the germline V gene are MNHEY and SMNVEV (reference sequence). This CDR3 is built from 17 residues. After removal of 2 bases from V and 3 bases from J, the junction contained 5 bases not matched to a gene. The CDR3 DNA reads TGTGCCAGCAGTTTAACTAGCGGGAGAAGTTACACCGGGGAGCTGTTTTTT. It encodes CASSLTSGRSYTGELFF.

This clone occurred once. This rearrangement joins TRBV5-5 to TRBJ2-7; D may be TRBD2 (6 bases). Trimming took off 4 bases at V and 4 bases at J, with 15 bases between the two ends. The germline gives CDR1 SGHKS, CDR2 YYEKEE (reference sequence). This CDR3 has 14 amino acids. The CDR3 DNA is TGTGCCAGCAGCGCGTCGGGACTTCTTTACGAGCAGTACTTC. Translated, it gives CASSASGLLYEQYF.

The rearrangement joins TRBV2 to TRBJ2-5, with TRBD1 matching over 10 bases. With V trimmed by 6 bases and J by 2 bases, 6 bases remained unmatched. This CDR3 has 15 amino acids. Looked up from germline, CDR1 is SNHLY and CDR2 is FYNNEI. CDR3: CASRGDRGRQETQYF. The CDR3 DNA sequence: TGTGCCAGCAGAGGGGACAGGGGAAGGCAAGAGACCCAGTACTTC. The full variable domain, in which reference TRBV2 and TRBJ2-5 provide the parts outside the CDR3, is EPEVTQTPSHQVTQMGQEVILRCVPISNHLYFYWYRQILGQKVEFLVSFYNNEISEKSEIFDDQFSVERPDGSNFTLKIRSTKLEDSAMYFCASRGDRGRQETQYFGPGTRLLVL.

The rearrangement links TRBV23-1 to TRBJ1-6, with TRBD1 as a possible D gene (5 bases). TRBV23-1 is identified as an open reading frame with a role that is uncertain. The CDR3 contains 17 residues. V lost 3 bases and J 4 bases, leaving 16 bases between the germline ends. The CDR3 region is CASSQTCWGEYNSPLHF. CDR3 nucleotides: TGCGCCAGCAGTCAGACCTGCTGGGGGGAATATAATTCACCCCTCCACTTT.

This chain links TRBV7-6 with TRBJ2-3; D remains ambiguous. The V gene's germline CDR1 is SGHVS and CDR2 FNYEAQ. Trimming shortened V by 5 bases and J by 8 bases, and 17 bases separated the two germline ends. CDR3 length: 14 amino acids. The CDR3 reads CASSQTLIAVTQYF. DNA of the CDR3: TGTGCCAGCAGCCAAACGTTGATTGCAGTTACGCAGTATTTT.

The rearrangement links TRBV21-1 to TRBJ1-5; no check of the table's D call, TRBD1, against the DNA was made. TRBV21-1 is flagged as a pseudogene. This CDR3 has 14 amino acids. The DNA of the CDR3 is TGTGCCAGCAGCACCAGGTTTAGCAATCAGCCCCAGCATTTT. It encodes CASSTRFSNQPQHF.

This chain joins TRBV5-6 and TRBJ2-1; 14 positions match TRBD2. Germline V gene sequence: CDR1 SGHDT, CDR2 YYEEEE. The CDR3 consists of 16 residues. Unmatched junction bases numbered 7, after V lost 3 bases and J lost 8 bases. CDR3 in amino acids: CASSYQRLAGGHEQFF. The CDR3 coding sequence is TGTGCCAGCAGCTATCAGAGACTAGCGGGGGGGCATGAGCAGTTCTTC.

This clone was detected once. The chain joins TRBV7-9 to TRBJ1-2; 7 positions match TRBD1. The CDR3 extends over 17 amino acids. V shed 1 base and J 6 bases; nucleotides not matched to a gene: 14. Looked up from germline, CDR1 is SEHNR and CDR2 is FQNEAQ (reference sequence). The chain's CDR3 is CASSLGRGGAPGDGYTF. The CDR3 nucleotides are TGTGCCAGCAGCTTAGGCAGAGGGGGCGCCCCTGGCGATGGCTACACCTTC. Variable domain in full (rest from reference TRBV7-9 and TRBJ1-2): DTGVSQNPRHKITKRGQNVTFRCDPISEHNRLYWYRQTLGQGPEFLTYFQNEAQLEKSRLLSDRFSAERPKGSFSTLEIQRTEQGDSAMYLCASSLGRGGAPGDGYTFGSGTRLTVV.

This chain links TRBV6-6 with TRBJ1-5; TRBD1 is a possible D gene (5 bases). Germline CDR1 is MNHNY and CDR2 is SVGAGI (reference sequence). The CDR3 runs 14 residues. The V gene lost 4 bases and the J gene lost 4 bases, with 11 bases spanning the gap. In nucleotides, the CDR3 is TGTGCCAGCAGTTCGGGAGGGGTTAATCAGCCCCAGCATTTT. It encodes CASSSGGVNQPQHF.

V usage is TRBV7-6 and J usage is TRBJ1-3, with D uncertain. The germline V gene encodes CDR1 SGHVS and CDR2 FNYEAQ. Between the trimmed V and J ends, which lost 5 bases and 0 bases, there was a span of 17 bases. The CDR3 length is 17 residues. DNA for the CDR3: TGTGCCAGCAGCGTAGGCACTTCCCAAAGCTCTGGAAACACCATATATTTT. Protein: CASSVGTSQSSGNTIYF.